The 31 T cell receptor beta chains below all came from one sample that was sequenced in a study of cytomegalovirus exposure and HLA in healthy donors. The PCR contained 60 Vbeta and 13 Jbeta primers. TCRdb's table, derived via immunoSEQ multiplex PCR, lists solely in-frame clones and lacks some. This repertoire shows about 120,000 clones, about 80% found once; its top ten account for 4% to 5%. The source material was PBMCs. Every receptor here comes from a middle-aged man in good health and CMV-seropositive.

DNA of the CDR3: TGTGCCAGCAGCTTAGGCCAGCGGCCTATCGAGCAGTACTTC. It translates to CASSLGQRPIEQYF. The V and J genes are TRBV7-2 and TRBJ2-7; possible D gene TRBD2, 5 bases. Germline V lookup: CDR1 SGHTA, CDR2 FQGNSA. V shed 1 base and J shed 6 bases, with 13 bases lying between them. The CDR3 is 14 amino acids.

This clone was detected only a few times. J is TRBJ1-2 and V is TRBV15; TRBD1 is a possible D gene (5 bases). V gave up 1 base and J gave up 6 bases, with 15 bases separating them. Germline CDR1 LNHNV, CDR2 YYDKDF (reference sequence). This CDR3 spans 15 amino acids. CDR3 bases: TGTGCCACCAGCAGAGGGGGTGGGGGGTCGCATGGCTACACCTTC. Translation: CATSRGGGGSHGYTF.

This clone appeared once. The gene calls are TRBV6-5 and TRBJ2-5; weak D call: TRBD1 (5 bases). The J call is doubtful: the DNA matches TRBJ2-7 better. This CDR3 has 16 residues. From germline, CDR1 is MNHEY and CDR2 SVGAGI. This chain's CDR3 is CASSYSGRWKDYEQYF. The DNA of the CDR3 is TGTGCCAGCAGTTACTCGGGGCGGTGGAAGGACTACGAGCAGTACTTC.

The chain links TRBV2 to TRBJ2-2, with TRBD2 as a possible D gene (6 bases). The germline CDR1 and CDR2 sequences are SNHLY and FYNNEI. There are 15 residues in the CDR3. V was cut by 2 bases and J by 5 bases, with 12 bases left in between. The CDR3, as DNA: TGTGCCAGCAGTGAATCAGGGAGGCAAACCGGGGAGCTGTTTTTT. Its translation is CASSESGRQTGELFF.

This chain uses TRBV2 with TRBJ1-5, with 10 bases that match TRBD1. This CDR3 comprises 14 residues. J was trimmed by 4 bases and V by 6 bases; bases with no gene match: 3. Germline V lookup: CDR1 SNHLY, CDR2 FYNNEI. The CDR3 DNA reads TGTGCCAGCAGACGGGACAGGGGAAATCAGCCCCAGCATTTT. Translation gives CASRRDRGNQPQHF. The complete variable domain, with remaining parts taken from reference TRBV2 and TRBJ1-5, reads EPEVTQTPSHQVTQMGQEVILRCVPISNHLYFYWYRQILGQKVEFLVSFYNNEISEKSEIFDDQFSVERPDGSNFTLKIRSTKLEDSAMYFCASRRDRGNQPQHFGDGTRLSIL.

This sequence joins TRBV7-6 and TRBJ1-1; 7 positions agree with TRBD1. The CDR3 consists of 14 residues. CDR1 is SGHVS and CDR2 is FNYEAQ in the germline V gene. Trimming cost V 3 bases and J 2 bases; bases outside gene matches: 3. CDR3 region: CASSLTGFNTEAFF. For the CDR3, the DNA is TGTGCCAGCAGCTTGACAGGGTTCAACACTGAAGCTTTCTTT. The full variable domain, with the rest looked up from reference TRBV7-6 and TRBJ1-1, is GAGVSQSPRYKVTKRGQDVALRCDPISGHVSLYWYRQALGQGPEFLTYFNYEAQQDKSGLPNDRFSAERPEGSISTLTIQRTEQRDSAMYRCASSLTGFNTEAFFGQGTRLTVV.

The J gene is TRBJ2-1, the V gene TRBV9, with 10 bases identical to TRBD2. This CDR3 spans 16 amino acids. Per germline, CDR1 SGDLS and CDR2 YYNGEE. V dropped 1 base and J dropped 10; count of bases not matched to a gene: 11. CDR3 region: CASSVQPTSGQHEQFF. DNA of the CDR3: TGTGCCAGCAGCGTACAGCCGACTAGCGGGCAACACGAGCAGTTCTTC.

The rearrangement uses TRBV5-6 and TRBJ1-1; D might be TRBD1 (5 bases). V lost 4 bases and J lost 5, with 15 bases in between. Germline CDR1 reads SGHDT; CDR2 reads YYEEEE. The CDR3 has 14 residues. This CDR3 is CASSAGLRETEAFF. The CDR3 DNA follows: TGTGCCAGCAGCGCGGGACTCAGGGAGACTGAAGCTTTCTTT.

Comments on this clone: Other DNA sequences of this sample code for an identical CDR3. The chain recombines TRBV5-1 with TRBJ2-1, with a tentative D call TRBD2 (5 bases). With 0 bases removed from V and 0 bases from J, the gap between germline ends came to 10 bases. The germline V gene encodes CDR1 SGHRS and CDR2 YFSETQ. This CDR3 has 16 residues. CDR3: CASSLAPGSSYNEQFF. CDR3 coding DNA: TGCGCCAGCAGCTTGGCCCCTGGGAGCTCCTACAATGAGCAGTTCTTC.

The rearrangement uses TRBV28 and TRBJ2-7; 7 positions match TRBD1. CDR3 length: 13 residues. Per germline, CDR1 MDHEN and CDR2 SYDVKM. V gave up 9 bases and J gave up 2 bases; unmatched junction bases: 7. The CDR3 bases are TGTGCCAGTACCTCGACAGGGCCCTACGAGCAGTACTTC. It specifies CASTSTGPYEQYF.

CDR3: CASSYIAGAEDGYTF. In nucleotides, the CDR3 is TGTGCCAGCAGTTACATAGCAGGGGCTGAGGATGGCTACACCTTC. The rearrangement joins TRBV6-5 to TRBJ1-2; D possibly corresponds to TRBD1 (6 bases). Germline V CDR1 and CDR2: MNHEY, SVGAGI. CDR3 size: 15 residues. Trimming cost V 2 bases and J 6 bases, with 16 bases left between them.

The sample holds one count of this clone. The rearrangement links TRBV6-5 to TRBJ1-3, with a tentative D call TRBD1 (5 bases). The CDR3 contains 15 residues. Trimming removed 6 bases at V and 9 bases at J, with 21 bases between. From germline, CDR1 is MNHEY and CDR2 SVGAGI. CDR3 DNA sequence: TGTGCCAGCAGCTCCCCAAGGGGCTTTAAAACCACCATATATTTT. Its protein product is CASSSPRGFKTTIYF.

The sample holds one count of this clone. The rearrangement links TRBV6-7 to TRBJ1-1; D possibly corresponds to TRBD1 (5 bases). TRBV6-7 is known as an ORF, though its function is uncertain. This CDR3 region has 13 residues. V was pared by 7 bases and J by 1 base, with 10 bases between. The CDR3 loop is CASILDRNTEAFF. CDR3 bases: TGTGCCAGCATTCTCGACAGGAACACTGAAGCTTTCTTT.

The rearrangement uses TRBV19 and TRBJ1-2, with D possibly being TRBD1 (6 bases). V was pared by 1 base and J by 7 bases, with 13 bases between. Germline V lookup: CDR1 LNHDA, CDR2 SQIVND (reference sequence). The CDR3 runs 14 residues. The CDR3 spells CASSIAQGPFGYTF. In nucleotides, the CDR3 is TGTGCCAGTAGTATAGCACAGGGCCCCTTTGGCTACACCTTC.

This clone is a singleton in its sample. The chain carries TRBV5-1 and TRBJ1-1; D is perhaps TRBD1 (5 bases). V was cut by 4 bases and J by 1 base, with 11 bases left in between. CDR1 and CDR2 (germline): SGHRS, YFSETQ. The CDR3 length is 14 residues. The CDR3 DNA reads TGCGCCAGCAGCCCCCATACAGGGAACACTGAAGCTTTCTTT. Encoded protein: CASSPHTGNTEAFF.

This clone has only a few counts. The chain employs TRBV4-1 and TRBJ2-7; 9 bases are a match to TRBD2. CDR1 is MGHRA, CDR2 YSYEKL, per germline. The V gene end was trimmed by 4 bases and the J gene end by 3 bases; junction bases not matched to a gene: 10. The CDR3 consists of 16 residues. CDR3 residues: CASSPIGSGRLYEQYF. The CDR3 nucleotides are TGCGCCAGCAGCCCAATCGGAAGCGGGAGGCTCTACGAGCAGTACTTC.

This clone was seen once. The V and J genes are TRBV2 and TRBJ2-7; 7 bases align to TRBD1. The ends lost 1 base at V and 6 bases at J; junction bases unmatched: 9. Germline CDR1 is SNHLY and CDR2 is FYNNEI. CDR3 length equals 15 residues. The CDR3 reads CASSEGQGVIAEQYF. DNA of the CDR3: TGTGCCAGCAGTGAAGGTCAGGGGGTTATTGCCGAGCAGTACTTC.

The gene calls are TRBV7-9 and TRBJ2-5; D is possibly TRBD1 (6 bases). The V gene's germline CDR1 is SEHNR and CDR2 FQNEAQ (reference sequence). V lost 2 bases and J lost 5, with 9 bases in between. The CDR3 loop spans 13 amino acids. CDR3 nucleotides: TGTGCCAGCAGCTTACAGGGGCGGGAGACCCAGTACTTC. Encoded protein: CASSLQGRETQYF.

The CDR3 spells CASSTGHTEAFF. The DNA for the CDR3 is TGTGCCAGCAGTACAGGGCACACTGAAGCTTTCTTT. The rearrangement joins TRBV9 to TRBJ1-1; D might be TRBD1 (6 bases). Germline CDR1 reads SGDLS; CDR2 reads YYNGEE. Trimming cost V 5 bases and J 3 bases, with 8 bases left between them. The CDR3 spans 12 residues.

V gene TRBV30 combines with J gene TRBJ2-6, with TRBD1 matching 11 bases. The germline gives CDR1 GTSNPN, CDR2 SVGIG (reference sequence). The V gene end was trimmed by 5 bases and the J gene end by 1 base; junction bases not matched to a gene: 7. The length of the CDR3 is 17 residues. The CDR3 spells CAWAPGQGVSGANVLTF. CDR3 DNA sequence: TGTGCCTGGGCCCCGGGACAGGGGGTATCTGGGGCCAACGTCCTGACTTTC.

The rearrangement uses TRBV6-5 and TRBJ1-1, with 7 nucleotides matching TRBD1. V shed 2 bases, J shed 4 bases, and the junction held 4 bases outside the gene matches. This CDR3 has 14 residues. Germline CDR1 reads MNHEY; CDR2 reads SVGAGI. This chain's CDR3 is CASSYDQGVTEAFF. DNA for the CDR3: TGTGCCAGCAGTTACGATCAGGGGGTCACTGAAGCTTTCTTT.

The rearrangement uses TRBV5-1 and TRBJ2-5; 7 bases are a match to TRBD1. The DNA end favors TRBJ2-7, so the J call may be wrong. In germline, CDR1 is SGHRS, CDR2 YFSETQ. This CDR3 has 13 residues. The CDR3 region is CASSPGGGYEQYF. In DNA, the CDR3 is TGCGCCAGCAGCCCAGGGGGTGGCTACGAGCAGTACTTC.

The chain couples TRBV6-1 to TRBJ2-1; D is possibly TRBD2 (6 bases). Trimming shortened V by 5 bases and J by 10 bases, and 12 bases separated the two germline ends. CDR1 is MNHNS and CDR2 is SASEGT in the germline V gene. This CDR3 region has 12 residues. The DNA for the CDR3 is TGTGCCAGCAGTCTCCCGGACTACGAGCAGTTCTTC. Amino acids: CASSLPDYEQFF.

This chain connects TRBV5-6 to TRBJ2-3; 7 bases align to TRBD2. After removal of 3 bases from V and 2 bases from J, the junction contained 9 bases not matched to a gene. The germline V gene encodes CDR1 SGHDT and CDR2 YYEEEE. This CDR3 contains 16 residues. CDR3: CASSWSRGKITDTQYF. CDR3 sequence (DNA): TGTGCCAGCAGCTGGTCGCGGGGGAAAATCACAGATACGCAGTATTTT.

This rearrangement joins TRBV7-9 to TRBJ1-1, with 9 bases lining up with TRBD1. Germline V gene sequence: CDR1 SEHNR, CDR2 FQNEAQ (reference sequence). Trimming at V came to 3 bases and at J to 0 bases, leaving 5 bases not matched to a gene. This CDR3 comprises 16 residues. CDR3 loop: CASSFETGGMNTEAFF. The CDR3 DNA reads TGTGCCAGCAGCTTCGAGACAGGGGGGATGAACACTGAAGCTTTCTTT. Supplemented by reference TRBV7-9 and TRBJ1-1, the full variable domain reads DTGVSQNPRHKITKRGQNVTFRCDPISEHNRLYWYRQTLGQGPEFLTYFQNEAQLEKSRLLSDRFSAERPKGSFSTLEIQRTEQGDSAMYLCASSFETGGMNTEAFFGQGTRLTVV.

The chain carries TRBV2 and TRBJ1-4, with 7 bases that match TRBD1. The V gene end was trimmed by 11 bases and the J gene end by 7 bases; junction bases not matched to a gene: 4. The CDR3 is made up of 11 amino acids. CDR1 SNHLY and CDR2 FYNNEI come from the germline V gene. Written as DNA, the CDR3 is TGTGCCGGACAGGAAAGTGAAAAACTGTTTTTT. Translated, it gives CAGQESEKLFF.

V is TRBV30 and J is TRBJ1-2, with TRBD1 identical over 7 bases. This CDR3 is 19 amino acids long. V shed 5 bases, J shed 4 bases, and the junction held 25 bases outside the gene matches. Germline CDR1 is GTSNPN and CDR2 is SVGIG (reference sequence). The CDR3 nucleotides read TGTGCCTGGCGCCGGGAAATGTGGGACAGCATTACACTCTTCTATGGCTACACCTTC. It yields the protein CAWRREMWDSITLFYGYTF.

The CDR3 DNA reads as TGCGCCAGCAGCTTGAGATCTGGAGCCTACGAGCAGTACTTC. It specifies CASSLRSGAYEQYF. V usage is TRBV5-1 and J usage is TRBJ2-7; D call uncertain. There are 14 residues in the CDR3. Germline V gene data show CDR1 as SGHRS and CDR2 as YFSETQ. Trimming pared 1 base from V and 2 bases from J, leaving 10 bases between.

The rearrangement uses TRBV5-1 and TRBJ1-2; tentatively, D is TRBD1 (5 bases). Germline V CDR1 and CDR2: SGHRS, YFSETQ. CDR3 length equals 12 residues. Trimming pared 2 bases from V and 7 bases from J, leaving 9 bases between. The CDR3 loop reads CASSLGEGGYTF. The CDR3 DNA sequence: TGCGCCAGCAGCTTAGGGGAAGGTGGCTACACCTTC.

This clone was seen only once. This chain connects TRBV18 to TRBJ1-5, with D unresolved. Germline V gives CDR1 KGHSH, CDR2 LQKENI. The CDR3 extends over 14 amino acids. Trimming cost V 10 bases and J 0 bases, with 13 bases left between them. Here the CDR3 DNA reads TGTGCCACCTCCCGGGAGTATAGCAATCAGCCCCAGCATTTT. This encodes CATSREYSNQPQHF.

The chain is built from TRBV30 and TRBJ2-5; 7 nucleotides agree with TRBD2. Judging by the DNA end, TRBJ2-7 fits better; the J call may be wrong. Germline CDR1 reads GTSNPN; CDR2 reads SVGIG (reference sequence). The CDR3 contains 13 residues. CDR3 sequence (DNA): TGTGCCTGGAGCGCGGGGGTTCCGGCCGAGCAGTACTTC. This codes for CAWSAGVPAEQYF.